This is a list of T cell receptor beta chains from one sample in a study of shared clonotypes between healthy human individuals. TCRdb keeps only in-frame clones here, not all; method: immunoSEQ multiplex PCR. Among just over 2,000,000 clones listed, around 96% were seen once. Input material: naive CD8+ T cells sorted from blood. All receptors derive from a man younger than 35 in good health. Each CDR3 is given with its conserved first and last residue. Fields, in order: D gene, J gene, clone size, V gene, CDR3 protein, CDR3 DNA. The D gene is left open where the match is weak. The size field is filled for only some rows; it gives once, few, many or a size class.

d_gene: TRBD1
j_gene: TRBJ1-1
abundance: .
v_gene: TRBV28
CDR3aa: CASSLLGGQGFTEAFF
CDR3nt: TGTGCCAGCAGTTTATTAGGGGGACAGGGATTTACTGAAGCTTTCTTT

d_gene: .
j_gene: TRBJ2-7
abundance: .
v_gene: TRBV23-1
CDR3aa: CASSQPSGLNSYEQYF
CDR3nt: TGCGCCAGCAGTCAACCGTCGGGACTGAACTCCTACGAGCAGTACTTC

d_gene: .
j_gene: TRBJ2-3
abundance: .
v_gene: TRBV27
CDR3aa: CASSAFSTDTQYF
CDR3nt: TGTGCCAGCAGTGCCTTTAGCACAGATACGCAGTATTTT

d_gene: .
j_gene: TRBJ1-6
abundance: once
v_gene: TRBV28
CDR3aa: CASSLSGWGYNSPLHF
CDR3nt: TGTGCCAGCAGTTTGTCCGGTTGGGGCTATAATTCACCCCTCCACTTT

d_gene: .
j_gene: TRBJ1-2
abundance: .
v_gene: TRBV19
CDR3aa: CASSIGSLYGYTF
CDR3nt: TGTGCCAGTAGTATAGGCAGCCTCTATGGCTACACCTTC

d_gene: .
j_gene: TRBJ2-2
abundance: once
v_gene: TRBV9
CDR3aa: CASSVTGSANTGELFF
CDR3nt: TGTGCCAGCAGCGTAACTGGATCCGCGAACACCGGGGAGCTGTTTTTT

d_gene: .
j_gene: TRBJ2-2
abundance: .
v_gene: TRBV27
CDR3aa: CASSLTMVGFPGELFF
CDR3nt: TGTGCCAGCAGTTTAACGATGGTAGGGTTTCCCGGGGAGCTGTTTTTT

d_gene: .
j_gene: TRBJ2-5
abundance: .
v_gene: TRBV6-5
CDR3aa: CASSYAEEATPETQYF
CDR3nt: TGTGCCAGCAGTTATGCGGAAGAAGCAACCCCAGAGACCCAGTACTTC

d_gene: .
j_gene: TRBJ2-1
abundance: .
v_gene: TRBV27
CDR3aa: CASRTGTYNEQFF
CDR3nt: TGTGCCAGCAGGACCGGGACATACAATGAGCAGTTCTTC

d_gene: TRBD1
j_gene: TRBJ2-7
abundance: .
v_gene: TRBV10-1
CDR3aa: CASSEDRGVLGEQYF
CDR3nt: TGCGCCAGCAGTGAGGACAGGGGGGTCCTTGGGGAGCAGTACTTC

d_gene: .
j_gene: TRBJ2-5
abundance: .
v_gene: TRBV7-9
CDR3aa: CASSSTGTLEETQYF
CDR3nt: TGTGCCAGCAGCTCAACCGGGACCCTGGAAGAGACCCAGTACTTC

d_gene: .
j_gene: TRBJ2-7
abundance: .
v_gene: TRBV6-5
CDR3aa: CASRYKGTYEQYF
CDR3nt: TGTGCCAGCAGGTATAAGGGTACCTACGAGCAGTACTTC

d_gene: .
j_gene: TRBJ2-7
abundance: .
v_gene: TRBV28
CDR3aa: CASSPAGQTYEQYF
CDR3nt: TGTGCCAGCAGTCCAGCGGGACAGACCTACGAGCAGTACTTC

d_gene: .
j_gene: TRBJ1-1
abundance: .
v_gene: TRBV19
CDR3aa: CASSHGLEAFF
CDR3nt: TGTGCCAGTAGCCACGGGCTTGAAGCTTTCTTT

d_gene: .
j_gene: TRBJ1-1
abundance: .
v_gene: TRBV5-1
CDR3aa: CARDGKWGTEAFF
CDR3nt: TGCGCCAGGGATGGTAAGTGGGGCACTGAAGCTTTCTTT

d_gene: .
j_gene: TRBJ2-1
abundance: .
v_gene: TRBV13
CDR3aa: CASSSSPGTWEQFF
CDR3nt: TGTGCCAGCAGCTCCTCACCCGGGACATGGGAGCAGTTCTTC

d_gene: .
j_gene: TRBJ1-2
abundance: .
v_gene: TRBV10-3
CDR3aa: CAISESSQETYTF
CDR3nt: TGTGCCATCAGTGAGTCGAGTCAGGAGACCTACACCTTC

d_gene: TRBD2
j_gene: TRBJ2-7
abundance: .
v_gene: TRBV28
CDR3aa: CASSFPGGSYEQYF
CDR3nt: TGTGCCAGCAGTTTCCCGGGGGGCTCCTACGAGCAGTACTTC

d_gene: TRBD1
j_gene: TRBJ1-1
abundance: .
v_gene: TRBV5-6
CDR3aa: CASSLTGMNTEAFF
CDR3nt: TGTGCCAGCAGCCTGACAGGGATGAACACTGAAGCTTTCTTT

d_gene: .
j_gene: TRBJ1-3
abundance: .
v_gene: TRBV5-5
CDR3aa: CASSLDGDSGNTIYF
CDR3nt: TGTGCCAGCAGCTTAGATGGAGACTCTGGAAACACCATATATTTT

d_gene: TRBD2
j_gene: TRBJ2-7
abundance: .
v_gene: TRBV7-6
CDR3aa: CASSLSGEWDEQYF
CDR3nt: TGTGCCAGCAGCTTAAGCGGGGAGTGGGATGAGCAGTACTTC

d_gene: .
j_gene: TRBJ1-4
abundance: .
v_gene: TRBV4-1
CDR3aa: CASSQDKEYRRTNEKLFF
CDR3nt: TGCGCCAGCAGCCAAGATAAAGAGTATCGTCGGACTAATGAAAAACTGTTTTTT

d_gene: TRBD1
j_gene: TRBJ1-4
abundance: .
v_gene: TRBV28
CDR3aa: CASSLLSTGNEKLFF
CDR3nt: TGTGCCAGCAGTTTATTATCGACAGGGAATGAAAAACTGTTTTTT

d_gene: TRBD1
j_gene: TRBJ2-7
abundance: .
v_gene: TRBV4-1
CDR3aa: CASSQDLGGPYEQYF
CDR3nt: TGCGCCAGCAGCCAAGATTTAGGGGGCCCCTACGAGCAGTACTTC

d_gene: TRBD2
j_gene: TRBJ2-3
abundance: .
v_gene: TRBV9
CDR3aa: CASSAGLADTDTQYF
CDR3nt: TGTGCCAGCAGTGCGGGACTAGCGGACACAGATACGCAGTATTTT

d_gene: TRBD2
j_gene: TRBJ2-7
abundance: .
v_gene: TRBV4-2
CDR3aa: CASSQSGGAYEQYF
CDR3nt: TGTGCCAGCAGCCAAAGCGGGGGGGCCTACGAGCAGTACTTC

d_gene: .
j_gene: TRBJ2-1
abundance: .
v_gene: TRBV6-5
CDR3aa: CASRRTVENNEQFF
CDR3nt: TGTGCCAGCAGACGGACTGTAGAGAACAATGAGCAGTTCTTC

d_gene: .
j_gene: TRBJ2-1
abundance: .
v_gene: TRBV7-9
CDR3aa: CASSTDLVTTHISYNEQFF
CDR3nt: TGTGCCAGCAGCACAGACCTTGTGACGACCCACATCTCCTACAATGAGCAGTTCTTC

d_gene: TRBD1
j_gene: TRBJ1-5
abundance: .
v_gene: TRBV6-1
CDR3aa: CASSEPRTGYSNQPQHF
CDR3nt: TGTGCCAGCAGTGAACCGAGGACAGGGTATAGCAATCAGCCCCAGCATTTT

d_gene: TRBD2
j_gene: TRBJ2-7
abundance: .
v_gene: TRBV4-1
CDR3aa: CASSPVTSGRYEQYF
CDR3nt: TGCGCCAGCAGCCCCGTGACTAGCGGGAGATACGAGCAGTACTTC

d_gene: TRBD1
j_gene: TRBJ2-7
abundance: .
v_gene: TRBV29-1
CDR3aa: CSVIRQGHEQYF
CDR3nt: TGCAGCGTGATCAGACAGGGCCACGAGCAGTACTTC

d_gene: .
j_gene: TRBJ2-7
abundance: .
v_gene: TRBV9
CDR3aa: CASSPGANYEQYF
CDR3nt: TGTGCCAGCAGCCCAGGGGCCAACTACGAGCAGTACTTC

d_gene: .
j_gene: TRBJ1-1
abundance: once
v_gene: TRBV6-5
CDR3aa: CASSYSVGVGHTEAFF
CDR3nt: TGTGCCAGCAGTTACTCGGTAGGGGTTGGTCACACTGAAGCTTTCTTT

d_gene: .
j_gene: TRBJ1-1
abundance: .
v_gene: TRBV5-1
CDR3aa: CASSSNRGDTEAFF
CDR3nt: TGCGCCAGCAGCTCTAACCGGGGGGACACTGAAGCTTTCTTT

d_gene: .
j_gene: TRBJ1-2
abundance: .
v_gene: TRBV29-1
CDR3aa: CSVPFRGERSGYTF
CDR3nt: TGCAGCGTTCCCTTTAGGGGGGAACGTAGTGGCTACACCTTC

d_gene: .
j_gene: TRBJ2-5
abundance: .
v_gene: TRBV5-1
CDR3aa: CASSLVSETQYF
CDR3nt: TGCGCCAGCAGCTTGGTGAGCGAGACCCAGTACTTC

d_gene: .
j_gene: TRBJ1-1
abundance: .
v_gene: TRBV11-3
CDR3aa: CASPQVRQYYYTEAFF
CDR3nt: TGTGCCAGCCCCCAAGTGAGGCAGTACTACTACACTGAAGCTTTCTTT

d_gene: .
j_gene: TRBJ2-2
abundance: .
v_gene: TRBV4-1
CDR3aa: CASSQEREFTGELFF
CDR3nt: TGCGCCAGCAGCCAAGAAAGAGAGTTCACCGGGGAGCTGTTTTTT

d_gene: .
j_gene: TRBJ2-2
abundance: .
v_gene: TRBV2
CDR3aa: CASREASAEDGELFF
CDR3nt: TGTGCCAGCAGGGAGGCAAGTGCCGAGGACGGGGAGCTGTTTTTT

d_gene: TRBD1
j_gene: TRBJ2-5
abundance: once
v_gene: TRBV6-5
CDR3aa: CASRWTGEEETQYF
CDR3nt: TGTGCCAGCAGGTGGACAGGGGAGGAGGAGACCCAGTACTTC

d_gene: TRBD1
j_gene: TRBJ2-4
abundance: .
v_gene: TRBV10-3
CDR3aa: CAISEATGTGIQYF
CDR3nt: TGTGCCATCAGTGAGGCGACAGGGACGGGCATTCAGTACTTC

d_gene: TRBD2
j_gene: TRBJ2-1
abundance: .
v_gene: TRBV5-1
CDR3aa: CASSPSGGPYNEQFF
CDR3nt: TGCGCCAGCAGCCCTAGCGGGGGACCGTACAATGAGCAGTTCTTC

d_gene: TRBD1
j_gene: TRBJ2-7
abundance: once
v_gene: TRBV4-1
CDR3aa: CASGYGISGTVPYEQYF
CDR3nt: TGCGCCAGCGGATATGGGATCTCCGGGACAGTCCCCTACGAGCAGTACTTC

d_gene: .
j_gene: TRBJ2-1
abundance: .
v_gene: TRBV4-3
CDR3aa: CASSQDGSGLSYNEQFF
CDR3nt: TGCGCCAGCAGCCAAGATGGGAGCGGGCTCTCCTACAATGAGCAGTTCTTC

d_gene: .
j_gene: TRBJ2-5
abundance: .
v_gene: TRBV7-8
CDR3aa: CASSLMVAQTQYF
CDR3nt: TGTGCCAGCAGCTTAATGGTGGCTCAGACCCAGTACTTC

d_gene: .
j_gene: TRBJ1-5
abundance: once
v_gene: TRBV10-3
CDR3aa: CAISESEGYGNQPQHF
CDR3nt: TGTGCCATCAGTGAATCGGAGGGTTATGGCAATCAGCCCCAGCATTTT

d_gene: .
j_gene: TRBJ2-7
abundance: .
v_gene: TRBV10-3
CDR3aa: CAISGESYEQYF
CDR3nt: TGTGCCATCAGCGGGGAGTCCTACGAGCAGTACTTC

d_gene: .
j_gene: TRBJ2-7
abundance: .
v_gene: TRBV19
CDR3aa: CASSIGEQYEQYF
CDR3nt: TGTGCCAGTAGTATAGGAGAACAATACGAGCAGTACTTC

d_gene: .
j_gene: TRBJ2-5
abundance: .
v_gene: TRBV9
CDR3aa: CASSVVPGAKETQYF
CDR3nt: TGTGCCAGCAGCGTAGTTCCCGGCGCCAAGGAGACTCAGTACTTC

d_gene: .
j_gene: TRBJ1-2
abundance: .
v_gene: TRBV19
CDR3aa: CATNGDGYTF
CDR3nt: TGTGCCACCAACGGGGATGGCTACACCTTC

d_gene: .
j_gene: TRBJ2-1
abundance: .
v_gene: TRBV27
CDR3aa: CASSLGAAYNEQFF
CDR3nt: TGTGCCAGCAGTTTAGGGGCAGCTTACAATGAGCAGTTCTTC

d_gene: TRBD2
j_gene: TRBJ2-3
abundance: .
v_gene: TRBV4-3
CDR3aa: CASSHASAPLAVSTDTQYF
CDR3nt: TGCGCCAGCAGCCATGCCTCAGCCCCACTAGCGGTTAGCACAGATACGCAGTATTTT

d_gene: .
j_gene: TRBJ1-1
abundance: .
v_gene: TRBV6-5
CDR3aa: CASIGKLNTEAFF
CDR3nt: TGTGCCAGCATTGGAAAACTGAACACTGAAGCTTTCTTT

d_gene: .
j_gene: TRBJ2-1
abundance: .
v_gene: TRBV5-1
CDR3aa: CASSLMLDEQFF
CDR3nt: TGCGCCAGCAGCTTGATGCTGGATGAGCAGTTCTTC

d_gene: .
j_gene: TRBJ2-7
abundance: .
v_gene: TRBV30
CDR3aa: CAWSPGGSYEQYF
CDR3nt: TGTGCCTGGAGTCCGGGTGGTAGCTACGAGCAGTACTTC

d_gene: TRBD2
j_gene: TRBJ2-7
abundance: .
v_gene: TRBV11-1
CDR3aa: CASRYSGGESYEQYF
CDR3nt: TGTGCCAGCAGGTATAGCGGGGGAGAGTCCTACGAGCAGTACTTC

d_gene: .
j_gene: TRBJ2-7
abundance: .
v_gene: TRBV14
CDR3aa: CASSQGSGKGYEQYF
CDR3nt: TGTGCCAGCAGCCAAGGGTCAGGGAAAGGCTACGAGCAGTACTTC

d_gene: .
j_gene: TRBJ2-7
abundance: .
v_gene: TRBV5-1
CDR3aa: CASSLGPDYEQYF
CDR3nt: TGCGCCAGCAGCTTGGGCCCAGACTACGAGCAGTACTTC

d_gene: .
j_gene: TRBJ1-2
abundance: .
v_gene: TRBV7-9
CDR3aa: CASSPREAWGYTF
CDR3nt: TGTGCCAGCAGCCCGCGGGAAGCCTGGGGCTACACCTTC